This T cell receptor beta chain was identified in a study of blood T cell repertoires in COVID-19. Study context: The study drew acute and convalescent COVID-19 samples from the United States, Italy and Spain.

Germline CDR1 is GTSNPN and CDR2 is SVGIG (reference sequence). The CDR3 extends over 14 amino acids. Deletions cut 2 bases from V and 4 bases from J, with 14 bases between. TCRdb keeps only in-frame clones here, not all; method: immunoSEQ multiplex PCR. The repertoire includes about 190,000 clones, about nine tenths of them detected once, and 1% to 1.4% sits in the top ten. This clone appeared once. Sequenced input: peripheral blood. The gene calls are TRBV30 and TRBJ1-1; D is perhaps TRBD1 (6 bases). The receptor's source is a man aged 30-40 years with acute or convalescent COVID-19. The CDR3 DNA reads TGTGCCTGGAGTACTGAGAGGGGGGGCACTGAAGCTTTCTTT. It codes for CAWSTERGGTEAFF.